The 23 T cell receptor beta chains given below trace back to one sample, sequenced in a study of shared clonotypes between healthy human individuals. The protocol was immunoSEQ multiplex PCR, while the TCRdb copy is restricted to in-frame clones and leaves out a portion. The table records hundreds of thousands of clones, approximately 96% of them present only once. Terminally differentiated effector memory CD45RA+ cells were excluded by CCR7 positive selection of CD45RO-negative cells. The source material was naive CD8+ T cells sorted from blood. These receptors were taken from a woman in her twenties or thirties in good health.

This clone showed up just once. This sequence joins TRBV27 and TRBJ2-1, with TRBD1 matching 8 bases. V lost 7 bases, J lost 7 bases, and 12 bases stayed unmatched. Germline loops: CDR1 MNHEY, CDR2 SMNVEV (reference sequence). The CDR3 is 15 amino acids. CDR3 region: CASIPEFRGLNEQFF. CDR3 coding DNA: TGTGCCAGCATCCCAGAGTTCAGGGGGCTAAATGAGCAGTTCTTC.

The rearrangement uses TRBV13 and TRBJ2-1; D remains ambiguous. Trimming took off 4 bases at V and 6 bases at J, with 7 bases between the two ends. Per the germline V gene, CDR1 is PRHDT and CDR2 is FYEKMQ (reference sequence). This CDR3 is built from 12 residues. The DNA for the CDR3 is TGTGCCAGCAGCTCCGGGCCCAATGAGCAGTTCTTC. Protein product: CASSSGPNEQFF.

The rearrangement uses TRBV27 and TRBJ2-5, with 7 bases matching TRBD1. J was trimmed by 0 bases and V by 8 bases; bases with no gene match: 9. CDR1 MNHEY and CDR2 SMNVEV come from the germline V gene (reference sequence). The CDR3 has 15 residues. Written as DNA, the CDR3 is TGTGCCAGCGCCAGTGAGGGGGCCGACCAAGAGACCCAGTACTTC. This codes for CASASEGADQETQYF.

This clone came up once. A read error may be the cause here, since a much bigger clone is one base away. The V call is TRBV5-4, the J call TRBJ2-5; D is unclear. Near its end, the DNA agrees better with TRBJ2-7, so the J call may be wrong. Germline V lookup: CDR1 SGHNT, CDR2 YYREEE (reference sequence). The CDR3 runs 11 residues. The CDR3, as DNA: TGTGCCAGCAGCTCCGACTACGAGCAGTACTTC. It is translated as CASSSDYEQYF.

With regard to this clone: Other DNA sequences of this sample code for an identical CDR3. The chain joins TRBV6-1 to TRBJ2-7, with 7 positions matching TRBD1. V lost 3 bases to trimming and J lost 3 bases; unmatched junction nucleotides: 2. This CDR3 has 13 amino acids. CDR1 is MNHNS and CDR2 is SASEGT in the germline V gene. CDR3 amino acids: CASSDWDSYEQYF. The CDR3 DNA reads TGTGCCAGCAGTGACTGGGACAGCTACGAGCAGTACTTC.

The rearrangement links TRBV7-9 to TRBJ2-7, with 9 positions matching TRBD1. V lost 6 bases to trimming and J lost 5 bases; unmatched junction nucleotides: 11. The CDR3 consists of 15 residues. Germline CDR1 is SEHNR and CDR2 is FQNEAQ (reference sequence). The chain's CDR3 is CASRPQGALRNEQYF. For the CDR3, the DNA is TGTGCCAGCAGACCACAGGGGGCTTTAAGGAACGAGCAGTACTTC. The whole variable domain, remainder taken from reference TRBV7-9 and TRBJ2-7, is DTGVSQNPRHKITKRGQNVTFRCDPISEHNRLYWYRQTLGQGPEFLTYFQNEAQLEKSRLLSDRFSAERPKGSFSTLEIQRTEQGDSAMYLCASRPQGALRNEQYFGPGTRLTVT.

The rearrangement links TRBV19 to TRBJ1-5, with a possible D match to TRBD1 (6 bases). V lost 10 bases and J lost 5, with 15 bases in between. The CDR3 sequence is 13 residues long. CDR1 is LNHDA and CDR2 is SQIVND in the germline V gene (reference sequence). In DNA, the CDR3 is TGTGCCACTGATAGGGGGTTCTATCAGCCCCAGCATTTT. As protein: CATDRGFYQPQHF. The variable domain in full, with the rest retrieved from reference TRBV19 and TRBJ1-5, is DGGITQSPKYLFRKEGQNVTLSCEQNLNHDAMYWYRQDPGQGLRLIYYSQIVNDFQKGDIAEGYSVSREKKESFPLTVTSAQKNPTAFYLCATDRGFYQPQHFGDGTRLSIL.

The CDR3 region is CASRPTGGAGYGYTF. CDR3 nucleotides: TGTGCCAGCAGACCTACAGGGGGCGCCGGCTATGGCTACACCTTC. This chain links TRBV28 with TRBJ1-2, with 9 bases fitting TRBD1. The V segment lost 6 bases and the J segment 4 bases; nucleotides outside the gene matches: 9. This CDR3 has 15 amino acids. CDR1 is MDHEN, CDR2 SYDVKM, per germline.

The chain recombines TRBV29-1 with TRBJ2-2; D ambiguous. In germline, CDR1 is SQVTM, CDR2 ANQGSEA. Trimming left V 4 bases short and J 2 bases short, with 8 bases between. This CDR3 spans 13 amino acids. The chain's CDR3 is CSVGQINTGELFF. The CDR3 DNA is TGCAGCGTTGGCCAGATTAACACCGGGGAGCTGTTTTTT.

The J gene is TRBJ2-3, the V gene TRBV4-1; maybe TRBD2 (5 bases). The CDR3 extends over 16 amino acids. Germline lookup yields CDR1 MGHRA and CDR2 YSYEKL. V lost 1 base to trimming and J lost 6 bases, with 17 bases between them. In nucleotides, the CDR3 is TGCGCCAGCAGCCAAGTGGGTTCACGGCTAGCTGATACGCAGTATTTT. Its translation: CASSQVGSRLADTQYF.

CDR3 region: CASSLGYGNLETQYF. The CDR3 DNA reads as TGTGCCAGCAGCTTGGGGTACGGGAATCTGGAGACCCAGTACTTC. The chain links TRBV5-6 to TRBJ2-5; possibly TRBD2 for D (5 bases). The CDR3 loop spans 15 amino acids. CDR1 is SGHDT and CDR2 is YYEEEE in the germline V gene. V dropped 0 bases and J dropped 5 bases, with 14 bases sitting between them.

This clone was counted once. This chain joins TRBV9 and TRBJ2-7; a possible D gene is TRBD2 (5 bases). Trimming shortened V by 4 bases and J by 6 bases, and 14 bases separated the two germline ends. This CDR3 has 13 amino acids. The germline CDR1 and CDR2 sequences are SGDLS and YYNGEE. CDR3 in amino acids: CASSSGLLREQYF. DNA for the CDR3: TGTGCCAGCAGCTCCGGACTGCTCCGCGAGCAGTACTTC.

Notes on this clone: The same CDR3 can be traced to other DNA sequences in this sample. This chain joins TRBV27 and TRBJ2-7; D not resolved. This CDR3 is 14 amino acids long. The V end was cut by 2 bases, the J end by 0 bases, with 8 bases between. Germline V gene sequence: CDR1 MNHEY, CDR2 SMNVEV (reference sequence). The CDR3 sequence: CASSLSGVSYEQYF. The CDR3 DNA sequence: TGTGCCAGCAGTTTAAGTGGGGTCTCCTACGAGCAGTACTTC.

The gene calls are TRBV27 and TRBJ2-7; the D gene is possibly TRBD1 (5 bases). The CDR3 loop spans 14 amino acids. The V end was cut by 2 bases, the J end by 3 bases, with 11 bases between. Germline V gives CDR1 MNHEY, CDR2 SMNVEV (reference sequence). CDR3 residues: CASSLPGRGYEQYF. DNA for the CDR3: TGTGCCAGCAGTTTACCTGGTAGGGGCTACGAGCAGTACTTC.

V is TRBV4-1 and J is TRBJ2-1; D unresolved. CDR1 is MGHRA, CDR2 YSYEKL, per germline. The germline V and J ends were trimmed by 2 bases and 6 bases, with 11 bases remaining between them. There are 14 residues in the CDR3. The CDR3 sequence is CASSQPSGFNEQFF. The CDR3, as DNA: TGCGCCAGCAGCCAACCCAGTGGGTTCAATGAGCAGTTCTTC.

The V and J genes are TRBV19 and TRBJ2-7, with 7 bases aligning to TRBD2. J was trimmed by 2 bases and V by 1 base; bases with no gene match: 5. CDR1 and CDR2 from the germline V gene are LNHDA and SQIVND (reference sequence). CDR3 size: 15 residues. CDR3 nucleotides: TGTGCCAGTAGTATAGGCCTAGCGGCTACCTACGAGCAGTACTTC. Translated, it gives CASSIGLAATYEQYF. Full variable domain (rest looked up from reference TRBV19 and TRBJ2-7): DGGITQSPKYLFRKEGQNVTLSCEQNLNHDAMYWYRQDPGQGLRLIYYSQIVNDFQKGDIAEGYSVSREKKESFPLTVTSAQKNPTAFYLCASSIGLAATYEQYFGPGTRLTVT.

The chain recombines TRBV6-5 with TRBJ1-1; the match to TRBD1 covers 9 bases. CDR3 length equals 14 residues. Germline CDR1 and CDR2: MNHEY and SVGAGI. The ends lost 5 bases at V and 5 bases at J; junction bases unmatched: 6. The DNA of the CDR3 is TGTGCCAGCAGTCTACAGGGGGCTAGGACTGAAGCTTTCTTT. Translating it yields CASSLQGARTEAFF.

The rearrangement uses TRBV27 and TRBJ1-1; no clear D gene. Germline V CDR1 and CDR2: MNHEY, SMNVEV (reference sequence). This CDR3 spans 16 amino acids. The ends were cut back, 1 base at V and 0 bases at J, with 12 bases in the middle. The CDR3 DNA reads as TGTGCCAGCAGTTTATTTTATGCTGCCCTGAACACTGAAGCTTTCTTT. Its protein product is CASSLFYAALNTEAFF.

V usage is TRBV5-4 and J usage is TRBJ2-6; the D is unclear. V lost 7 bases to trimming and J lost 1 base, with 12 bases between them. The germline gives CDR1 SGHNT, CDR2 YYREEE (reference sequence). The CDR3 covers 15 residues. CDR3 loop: CASGEGWSGANVLTF. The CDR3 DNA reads TGTGCCAGCGGGGAAGGATGGTCTGGGGCCAACGTCCTGACTTTC.

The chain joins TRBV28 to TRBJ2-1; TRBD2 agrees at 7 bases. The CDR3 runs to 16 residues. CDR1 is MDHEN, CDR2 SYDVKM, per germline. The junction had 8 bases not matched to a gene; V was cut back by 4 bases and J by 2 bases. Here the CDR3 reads CASSSPGLAAYNEQFF. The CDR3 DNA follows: TGTGCCAGCAGTTCACCCGGGCTAGCGGCCTACAATGAGCAGTTCTTC.

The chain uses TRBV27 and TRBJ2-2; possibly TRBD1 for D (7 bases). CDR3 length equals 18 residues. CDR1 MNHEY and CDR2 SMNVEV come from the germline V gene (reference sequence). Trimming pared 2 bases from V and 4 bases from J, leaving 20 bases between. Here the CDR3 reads CASSLGGTVSFLTGELFF. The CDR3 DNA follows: TGTGCCAGCAGTTTAGGGGGGACAGTTAGTTTTCTCACCGGGGAGCTGTTTTTT.

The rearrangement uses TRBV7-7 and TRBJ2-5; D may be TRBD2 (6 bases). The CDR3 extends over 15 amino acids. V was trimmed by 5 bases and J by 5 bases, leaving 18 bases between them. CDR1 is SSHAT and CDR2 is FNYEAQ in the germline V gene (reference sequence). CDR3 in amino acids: CASSPTPGVSETQYF. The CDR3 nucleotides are TGTGCCAGCAGCCCCACCCCGGGGGTTTCTGAGACCCAGTACTTC. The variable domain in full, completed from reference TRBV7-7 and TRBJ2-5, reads GAGVSQSPRYKVTKRGQDVTLRCDPISSHATLYWYQQALGQGPEFLTYFNYEAQPDKSGLPSDRFSAERPEGSISTLTIQRTEQRDSAMYRCASSPTPGVSETQYFGPGTRLLVL.

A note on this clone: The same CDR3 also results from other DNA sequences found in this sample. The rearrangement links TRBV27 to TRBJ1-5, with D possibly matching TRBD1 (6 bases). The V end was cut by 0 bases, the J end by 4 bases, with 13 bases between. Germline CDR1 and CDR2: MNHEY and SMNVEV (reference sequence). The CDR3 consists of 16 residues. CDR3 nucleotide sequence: TGTGCCAGCAGTTTATCGGCGGGGGCCGGAAATCAGCCCCAGCATTTT. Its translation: CASSLSAGAGNQPQHF.